Below, 32 T cell receptor beta chains from the same sample are listed, as sequenced in a study of cytomegalovirus exposure and HLA in healthy donors. PCR employed 60 Vbeta and 13 Jbeta primers. Clones were sequenced by immunoSEQ multiplex PCR, and TCRdb holds only the in-frame ones, with some missing. The sample holds around 150,000 clones, roughly 85% seen once. Source material: PBMCs. Receptor source: a man between 35 and 55 years old in good health and CMV-seropositive.

V gene TRBV5-1 combines with J gene TRBJ2-1; 8 positions match TRBD2. V was pared by 0 bases and J by 1 base, with 9 bases of the junction left unmatched. This CDR3 is built from 18 residues. CDR1 is SGHRS, CDR2 YFSETQ, per germline. This CDR3 reads CASSLASSGATSYNEQFF. The CDR3, as DNA: TGCGCCAGCAGCTTGGCCAGTAGCGGGGCAACATCCTACAATGAGCAGTTCTTC. Full variable domain (remainder filled in from reference TRBV5-1 and TRBJ2-1): KAGVTQTPRYLIKTRGQQVTLSCSPISGHRSVSWYQQTPGQGLQFLFEYFSETQRNKGNFPGRFSGRQFSNSRSEMNVSTLELGDSALYLCASSLASSGATSYNEQFFGPGTRLTVL.

J is TRBJ2-7 and V is TRBV11-2; the D is unclear. Germline loops: CDR1 SGHAT, CDR2 FQNNGV. V was clipped by 5 bases and J by 1 base, with 3 bases between them. This CDR3 has 11 residues. The CDR3 DNA is TGTGCCAGCAGCATATCCTACGAGCAGTACTTC. Protein product: CASSISYEQYF.

CDR3 in DNA: TGTGCCAGCAGCCGAGATATACAGGGAGATCAGCCCCAGCATTTT. It yields the protein CASSRDIQGDQPQHF. The gene calls are TRBV11-2 and TRBJ1-5; D might be TRBD1 (6 bases). Trimming stripped 5 bases from V and 5 bases from J, with 16 bases between. Germline CDR1 is SGHAT and CDR2 is FQNNGV. There are 15 residues in the CDR3.

J is TRBJ1-1 and V is TRBV19, with 7 positions matching TRBD1. V dropped 1 base and J dropped 4; count of bases not matched to a gene: 6. The CDR3 is 15 residues long. In germline, CDR1 is LNHDA, CDR2 SQIVND (reference sequence). The CDR3 sequence is CASSIGAGGTTEAFF. CDR3 nucleotide sequence: TGTGCCAGTAGTATAGGGGCAGGGGGTACCACTGAAGCTTTCTTT. The entire variable domain, with the rest obtained from reference TRBV19 and TRBJ1-1, is as follows: DGGITQSPKYLFRKEGQNVTLSCEQNLNHDAMYWYRQDPGQGLRLIYYSQIVNDFQKGDIAEGYSVSREKKESFPLTVTSAQKNPTAFYLCASSIGAGGTTEAFFGQGTRLTVV.

This chain connects TRBV6-4 to TRBJ2-6; tentative D call: TRBD2 (6 bases). Trimming took off 0 bases at V and 0 bases at J, with 6 bases between the two ends. CDR1 and CDR2 (germline): MRHNA, SNTAGT. The CDR3 spans 16 residues. CDR3 in amino acids: CASSDSGGSGANVLTF. The CDR3 region has the DNA TGTGCCAGCAGTGACTCGGGGGGCTCTGGGGCCAACGTCCTGACTTTC.

The rearrangement links TRBV7-9 to TRBJ2-3; D is possibly TRBD1 (6 bases). The V gene lost 2 bases and the J gene lost 2 bases, with 8 bases spanning the gap. The germline V gene has CDR1 SEHNR and CDR2 FQNEAQ (reference sequence). The CDR3 consists of 14 residues. CDR3 residues: CASSLQGITDTQYF. The DNA of the CDR3 is TGTGCCAGCAGCTTACAGGGGATCACAGATACGCAGTATTTT.

The rearrangement uses TRBV21-1 and TRBJ2-3; the table's TRBD2 call for D was not verified on the DNA. TRBV21-1 corresponds to a pseudogene. The CDR3 is made up of 14 amino acids. The CDR3 region has the DNA TGTGCCAGCAGCTCAGAGGATTTCGCAGATACGCAGTATTTT. Translation: CASSSEDFADTQYF.

This chain links TRBV29-1 with TRBJ2-3, with D possibly TRBD1 on 6 matching bases. The V end was cut by 7 bases, the J end by 2 bases, with 7 bases between. Germline CDR1 is SQVTM and CDR2 is ANQGSEA. CDR3 length equals 11 residues. CDR3 amino acids: CSGGHTDTQYF. The CDR3, as DNA: TGCAGCGGGGGGCACACAGATACGCAGTATTTT.

The chain's CDR3 is CATSRDPEPTGELFF. In DNA form, the CDR3 reads TGTGCCACCAGCAGAGATCCGGAGCCAACCGGGGAGCTGTTTTTT. The rearrangement joins TRBV15 to TRBJ2-2; D not resolved. V lost 0 bases, J lost 5 bases, and 10 bases lay in between. Germline-derived CDR1 and CDR2 are LNHNV and YYDKDF (reference sequence). The CDR3 has 15 residues.

V gene TRBV2 combines with J gene TRBJ1-5; TRBD1 agrees at 7 bases. CDR1 and CDR2 (germline): SNHLY, FYNNEI. This CDR3 spans 15 amino acids. V lost 4 bases and J lost 6; bases outside the gene matches: 9. In DNA, the CDR3 is TGTGCCAGCAGTGGACGACAGGGTGCCGCTCAGCCCCAGCATTTT. Protein sequence: CASSGRQGAAQPQHF.

About this clone: Other DNA sequences from this sample encode an identical CDR3 as well. The chain uses TRBV6-5 and TRBJ1-1; D perhaps matches TRBD1 (6 bases). There are 14 residues in the CDR3. The V and J ends lost 0 bases and 5 bases respectively, with 10 bases between them. Looked up from germline, CDR1 is MNHEY and CDR2 is SVGAGI. In nucleotides, the CDR3 is TGTGCCAGCAGTTACTCGGGGAGGGGGACTGAAGCTTTCTTT. It codes for CASSYSGRGTEAFF.

The rearrangement joins TRBV18 to TRBJ2-7, with 7 nucleotides matching TRBD2. V lost 1 base to trimming and J lost 4 bases; unmatched junction nucleotides: 10. Germline assignment: CDR1 KGHSH and CDR2 LQKENI. The CDR3 is made up of 16 amino acids. The CDR3 nucleotides read TGTGCCAGCTCACCACAAAACTTCGGGGGGAAGTACGAGCAGTACTTC. It yields the protein CASSPQNFGGKYEQYF.

This clone came up a few times. The chain has TRBV2 and TRBJ2-3; D remains unclear. This CDR3 has 17 residues. V was pared by 3 bases and J by 2 bases, with 18 bases between. Germline values: CDR1 SNHLY, CDR2 FYNNEI. CDR3 DNA: TGTGCCAGCAGTGACTATCTCGAGGCGCCCTACACAGATACGCAGTATTTT. Protein product: CASSDYLEAPYTDTQYF.

The chain employs TRBV5-1 and TRBJ1-4; 10 nucleotides match TRBD1. Germline trimming cut 2 bases from V and 7 bases from J; bases unmatched to any gene: 2. The CDR3 covers 14 residues. CDR1 and CDR2 from the germline V gene are SGHRS and YFSETQ. CDR3 bases: TGCGCCAGCAGCTTCGGACAGGGGGTTGAAAAACTGTTTTTT. Its translation is CASSFGQGVEKLFF. Drawing the rest from reference TRBV5-1 and TRBJ1-4, the complete variable domain is KAGVTQTPRYLIKTRGQQVTLSCSPISGHRSVSWYQQTPGQGLQFLFEYFSETQRNKGNFPGRFSGRQFSNSRSEMNVSTLELGDSALYLCASSFGQGVEKLFFGSGTQLSVL.

V usage is TRBV6-5 and J usage is TRBJ1-2; no clear D gene. The V gene's germline CDR1 is MNHEY and CDR2 SVGAGI. Trimming took off 6 bases at V and 4 bases at J, with 18 bases between the two ends. The CDR3 covers 15 residues. The CDR3 sequence is CASSFGPSFSYGYTF. Here the CDR3 DNA reads TGTGCCAGCAGCTTTGGGCCTTCCTTTTCCTATGGCTACACCTTC.

The chain carries TRBV7-7 and TRBJ2-2; the match to TRBD1 covers 12 bases. The germline CDR1 and CDR2 sequences are SSHAT and FNYEAQ (reference sequence). V lost 5 bases to trimming and J lost 8 bases; unmatched junction nucleotides: 6. The CDR3 runs to 15 residues. The CDR3 coding sequence is TGTGCCAGCAGCCCGGGACAGGGGGCCGGAGGGGAGCTGTTTTTT. It codes for CASSPGQGAGGELFF.

The chain recombines TRBV19 with TRBJ2-3, with TRBD2 as a possible D gene (6 bases). Per the germline V gene, CDR1 is LNHDA and CDR2 is SQIVND (reference sequence). V was shortened by 4 bases and J by 0 bases, with 17 bases between the two germline ends. This CDR3 has 17 residues. The CDR3 region has the DNA TGTGCCAGTAGTAAGGGCCGGCGGGACTCTAGCACAGATACGCAGTATTTT. This sequence encodes CASSKGRRDSSTDTQYF.

The V gene is TRBV5-1, the J gene TRBJ2-1, with 15 bases matching TRBD2. CDR1 and CDR2 (germline): SGHRS, YFSETQ. Trimming took 6 bases from V and 8 from J; bases not matched to a gene: 9. The length of the CDR3 is 16 residues. CDR3 amino acids: CASKPPGLAGGDEQFF. The CDR3 DNA reads TGCGCCAGCAAGCCTCCCGGACTAGCGGGAGGGGATGAGCAGTTCTTC. The full variable domain, rest sourced from reference TRBV5-1 and TRBJ2-1, is KAGVTQTPRYLIKTRGQQVTLSCSPISGHRSVSWYQQTPGQGLQFLFEYFSETQRNKGNFPGRFSGRQFSNSRSEMNVSTLELGDSALYLCASKPPGLAGGDEQFFGPGTRLTVL.

The chain is built from TRBV19 and TRBJ2-2; D is possibly TRBD2 (6 bases). The CDR3 is 12 amino acids. Trimming stripped 5 bases from V and 7 bases from J, with 8 bases between. Germline V gives CDR1 LNHDA, CDR2 SQIVND (reference sequence). CDR3 in amino acids: CASSWGVGELFF. The DNA for the CDR3 is TGTGCCAGTAGTTGGGGGGTCGGGGAGCTGTTTTTT.

The rearrangement uses TRBV11-2 and TRBJ2-3, with D unresolved. This CDR3 region has 13 residues. The germline V gene has CDR1 SGHAT and CDR2 FQNNGV. Trimming pared 6 bases from V and 6 bases from J, leaving 13 bases between. The CDR3 region has the DNA TGTGCCAGCAGACATCCCCAAGCGGATACGCAGTATTTT. It codes for CASRHPQADTQYF.

The chain joins TRBV4-1 to TRBJ2-7, with 7 nucleotides matching TRBD2. The CDR3 has 16 amino acids. With 4 bases clipped from V and 4 bases from J, the junction kept 13 bases outside the gene matches. Per the germline V gene, CDR1 is MGHRA and CDR2 is YSYEKL. CDR3 amino acids: CASSPGNGLADYEQYF. CDR3 sequence (DNA): TGCGCCAGCAGCCCCGGCAACGGCCTAGCGGATTACGAGCAGTACTTC.

The chain links TRBV6-1 to TRBJ1-1; TRBD1 agrees at 7 bases. This CDR3 region has 14 residues. J lost 5 bases, V lost 5 bases, and 8 bases had no gene match. Germline assignment: CDR1 MNHNS and CDR2 SASEGT. The CDR3 here is CASSKDRAKTEAFF. The CDR3 DNA sequence: TGTGCCAGCAGTAAAGACAGGGCAAAAACTGAAGCTTTCTTT.

This clone was recorded a few times. This sequence joins TRBV7-6 and TRBJ2-5, with TRBD2 identical over 13 bases. This CDR3 contains 16 residues. V shed 5 bases and J 1 base; nucleotides not matched to a gene: 4. The V gene's germline CDR1 is SGHVS and CDR2 FNYEAQ. The CDR3 loop is CASSDRLAGGQETQYF. CDR3 sequence (DNA): TGTGCCAGCAGCGATCGACTAGCGGGAGGCCAAGAGACCCAGTACTTC.

The sample holds one count of this clone. The chain recombines TRBV6-6 with TRBJ1-2; D not resolved. This CDR3 region has 13 residues. V was clipped by 2 bases and J by 3 bases, with 7 bases between them. CDR1 and CDR2 from the germline V gene are MNHNY and SVGAGI (reference sequence). The CDR3 loop is CASSYGPYYGYTF. DNA of the CDR3: TGTGCCAGCAGTTACGGCCCCTACTATGGCTACACCTTC.

The chain has TRBV19 and TRBJ2-1; TRBD1 matches at 7 bases. This CDR3 region has 14 residues. V gave up 7 bases and J gave up 7 bases; unmatched junction bases: 10. Germline CDR1 reads LNHDA; CDR2 reads SQIVND (reference sequence). The CDR3 DNA sequence: TGTGCCAGTACGACGACAGGGACGAAGAATGAGCAGTTCTTC. Protein product: CASTTTGTKNEQFF.

CDR3 nucleotide sequence: TGTGCCAGCAGTCGGACTAGCGGGAGCCCACACAATGAGCAGTTCTTC. Translated, it gives CASSRTSGSPHNEQFF. This chain connects TRBV28 to TRBJ2-1; 13 bases align to TRBD2. V trimming: 5 bases; J trimming: 5 bases; junction bases outside the gene matches: 6. Germline-derived CDR1 and CDR2 are MDHEN and SYDVKM. The CDR3 runs to 16 residues. Full variable domain (missing parts from reference TRBV28 and TRBJ2-1): DVKVTQSSRYLVKRTGEKVFLECVQDMDHENMFWYRQDPGLGLRLIYFSYDVKMKEKGDIPEGYSVSREKKERFSLILESASTNQTSMYLCASSRTSGSPHNEQFFGPGTRLTVL.

The chain carries TRBV10-1 and TRBJ2-7, with 9 nucleotides matching TRBD1. Losses at the gene ends were 4 bases for V and 0 bases for J; bases not matched to a gene: 4. The CDR3 has 15 residues. Germline V gives CDR1 WNHNN, CDR2 SYGVQD (reference sequence). In DNA, the CDR3 is TGCGCCAGCAGTGGGGGACAGGGTTCCTCCTACGAGCAGTACTTC. Translating gives CASSGGQGSSYEQYF.

This chain uses TRBV18 with TRBJ2-7, with D perhaps matching TRBD2 (6 bases). Germline V gene lookup returns CDR1 KGHSH and CDR2 LQKENI. The CDR3 covers 13 residues. Trimming left V 4 bases short and J 4 bases short, with 11 bases between. DNA of the CDR3: TGTGCCAGCTCACTGGGGACTGGGTACGAGCAGTACTTC. It encodes CASSLGTGYEQYF.

This clone showed up just a few times. V is TRBV5-6 and J is TRBJ1-4; 11 bases match TRBD1. V shed 3 bases and J 4 bases; nucleotides not matched to a gene: 2. The CDR3 totals 15 residues. The germline V gene encodes CDR1 SGHDT and CDR2 YYEEEE. CDR3 residues: CASSSGTGGNEKLFF. CDR3 nucleotides: TGTGCCAGCAGCTCTGGGACAGGGGGTAATGAAAAACTGTTTTTT.

The chain uses TRBV5-1 and TRBJ1-5; TRBD1 aligns across 9 bases. V was clipped by 0 bases and J by 4 bases; unmatched bases: 2. The CDR3 runs to 15 residues. Looked up from germline, CDR1 is SGHRS and CDR2 is YFSETQ. CDR3 sequence (DNA): TGCGCCAGCAGCTTGGAGGGGACAGGGAATCAGCCCCAGCATTTT. Encoded protein: CASSLEGTGNQPQHF.

The chain couples TRBV29-1 to TRBJ1-1; no clear D gene. The V gene lost 4 bases and the J gene lost 0 bases, with 12 bases spanning the gap. The length of the CDR3 is 14 residues. CDR1 SQVTM and CDR2 ANQGSEA come from the germline V gene. CDR3 in DNA: TGCAGCGTTGGGAGCCCCTTACTGAACACTGAAGCTTTCTTT. Protein sequence: CSVGSPLLNTEAFF.

The chain is built from TRBV15 and TRBJ2-2; 11 nucleotides agree with TRBD2. Germline CDR1 and CDR2: LNHNV and YYDKDF (reference sequence). This CDR3 region has 18 residues. The V and J ends lost 1 base and 3 bases, in that order; junction bases with no gene match: 7. CDR3 coding DNA: TGTGCCACCAGCAGAGTCGGACTAGCGGGCCTGGACACCGGGGAGCTGTTTTTT. Translated: CATSRVGLAGLDTGELFF.